A single sample is the source of the 8 T cell receptor beta chains below, sequenced in a study of blood T cell repertoires in COVID-19. Sequencing was performed with immunoSEQ multiplex PCR; in TCRdb, only in-frame clones are kept and a portion is missing. Here the sample spans approximately 250,000 clones, around 80% being singletons. The sequenced sample consisted of peripheral blood. Receptors were obtained from a man aged 60 to 69 with acute or convalescent COVID-19.

V usage is TRBV7-2 and J usage is TRBJ2-1; 8 bases fit TRBD2. CDR1 SGHTA and CDR2 FQGNSA come from the germline V gene. The CDR3 sequence is 15 residues long. The ends lost 2 bases at V and 8 bases at J; junction bases unmatched: 8. DNA of the CDR3: TGTGCCAGCAGCTTAACGGGCGGGAGGTTTGATGAGCAGTTCTTC. It specifies CASSLTGGRFDEQFF.

The J gene is TRBJ2-7, the V gene TRBV3-1 (or the pseudogene TRBV3-2); possibly TRBD2 for D (5 bases). Germline CDR1 reads LGHDT; CDR2 reads YNNKEL (reference sequence). V was shortened by 4 bases and J by 3 bases, with 16 bases between the two germline ends. CDR3 length equals 15 residues. The CDR3 sequence: CASSPGTKAFYEQYF. CDR3 DNA sequence: TGTGCCAGCAGCCCGGGAACCAAGGCTTTCTACGAGCAGTACTTC.

The CDR3 loop reads CASSLTRARGSPLHF. DNA of the CDR3: TGTGCCAGCTCCCTCACCCGGGCTCGGGGTTCACCCCTCCACTTT. The chain employs TRBV28 and TRBJ1-6; D unclear. CDR3 length: 15 residues. V gave up 8 bases and J gave up 9 bases, with 20 bases separating them. The germline CDR1 and CDR2 sequences are MDHEN and SYDVKM.

The chain has TRBV7-9 and TRBJ1-2, with no clear D. Trimming stripped 6 bases from V and 0 bases from J, with 20 bases between. CDR1 SEHNR and CDR2 FQNEAQ come from the germline V gene (reference sequence). This CDR3 has 17 residues. The CDR3 DNA follows: TGTGCCAGCAGGCACGGGATTAGGGCACAACCTAACTATGGCTACACCTTC. It encodes CASRHGIRAQPNYGYTF. Full variable domain (rest looked up from reference TRBV7-9 and TRBJ1-2): DTGVSQNPRHKITKRGQNVTFRCDPISEHNRLYWYRQTLGQGPEFLTYFQNEAQLEKSRLLSDRFSAERPKGSFSTLEIQRTEQGDSAMYLCASRHGIRAQPNYGYTFGSGTRLTVV.

The V and J genes are TRBV2 and TRBJ1-3; 8 nucleotides match TRBD1. V lost 8 bases, J lost 9 bases, and 9 bases stayed unmatched. Germline V gives CDR1 SNHLY, CDR2 FYNNEI. CDR3 length equals 13 residues. The CDR3 loop reads CASSGGPGSTIYF. The DNA for the CDR3 is TGTGCCAGCTCAGGGGGCCCAGGCTCCACCATATATTTT.

The chain is built from TRBV24-1 and TRBJ2-2, with TRBD1 identical over 9 bases. Germline assignment: CDR1 KGHDR and CDR2 SFDVKD. This CDR3 is 14 amino acids long. V was clipped by 9 bases and J by 5 bases; unmatched bases: 6. The chain's CDR3 is CATDPGQGTGELFF. Here the CDR3 DNA reads TGTGCCACCGACCCGGGACAGGGTACCGGGGAGCTGTTTTTT.

The chain recombines TRBV28 with TRBJ2-7; 11 bases fit TRBD1. The length of the CDR3 is 15 residues. CDR1 MDHEN and CDR2 SYDVKM come from the germline V gene. After removal of 1 base from V and 4 bases from J, the junction contained 3 bases not matched to a gene. The CDR3 is CASSLLGTGGYEQYF. Written as DNA, the CDR3 is TGTGCCAGCAGTTTATTAGGGACAGGGGGGTACGAGCAGTACTTC.

This chain joins TRBV7-9 and TRBJ2-1; 11 bases map to TRBD2. Germline CDR1 is SEHNR and CDR2 is FQNEAQ (reference sequence). The CDR3 spans 15 residues. Germline trimming cut 5 bases from V and 11 bases from J; bases unmatched to any gene: 11. The CDR3 sequence is CASSTGTSGFQKQFF. As DNA, the CDR3 is TGTGCCAGCAGCACCGGGACTAGCGGCTTTCAAAAGCAGTTCTTC.